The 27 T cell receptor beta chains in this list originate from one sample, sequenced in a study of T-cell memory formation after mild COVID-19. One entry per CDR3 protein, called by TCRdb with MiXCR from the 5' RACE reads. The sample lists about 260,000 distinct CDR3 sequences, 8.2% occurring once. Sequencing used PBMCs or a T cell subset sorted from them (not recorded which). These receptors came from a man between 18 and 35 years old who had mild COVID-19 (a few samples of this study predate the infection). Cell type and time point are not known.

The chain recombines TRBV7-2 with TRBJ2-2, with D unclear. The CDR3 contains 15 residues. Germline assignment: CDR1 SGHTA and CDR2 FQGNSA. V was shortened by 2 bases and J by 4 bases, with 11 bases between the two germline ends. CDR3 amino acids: CASSLHGQITGELFF. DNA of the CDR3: TGTGCCAGCAGCTTACACGGCCAGATCACCGGGGAGCTGTTTTTT.

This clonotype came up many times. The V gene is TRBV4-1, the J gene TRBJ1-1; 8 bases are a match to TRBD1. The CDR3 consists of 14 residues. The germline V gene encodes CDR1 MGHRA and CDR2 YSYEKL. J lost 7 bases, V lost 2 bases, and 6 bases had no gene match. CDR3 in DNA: TGCGCCAGCAGCCAACCGACAGGGGAGGATGAAGCTTTCTTT. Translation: CASSQPTGEDEAFF.

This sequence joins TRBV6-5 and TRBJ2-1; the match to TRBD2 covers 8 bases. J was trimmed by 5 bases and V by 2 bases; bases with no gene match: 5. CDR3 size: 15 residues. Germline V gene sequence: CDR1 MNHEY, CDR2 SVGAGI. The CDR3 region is CASSYPGGPDNEQFF. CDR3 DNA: TGTGCCAGCAGTTACCCGGGAGGGCCAGACAATGAGCAGTTCTTC.

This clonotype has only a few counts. The CDR3 DNA follows: TGCAGTGCTAGGGAAGTTGGACGTTCAGTGCGTGGCTACACCTTC. Protein sequence: CSAREVGRSVRGYTF. The chain uses TRBV20-1 and TRBJ1-2; no clear D gene. The CDR3 length is 15 residues. The V and J ends lost 3 bases and 7 bases respectively, with 21 bases between them. Germline loops: CDR1 DFQATT, CDR2 SNEGSKA (reference sequence).

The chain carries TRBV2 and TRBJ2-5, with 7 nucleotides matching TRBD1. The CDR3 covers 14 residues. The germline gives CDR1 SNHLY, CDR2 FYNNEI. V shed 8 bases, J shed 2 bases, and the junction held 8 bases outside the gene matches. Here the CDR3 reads CASFRPGQQETQYF. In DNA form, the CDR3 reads TGTGCCAGCTTCCGACCGGGACAGCAAGAGACCCAGTACTTC.

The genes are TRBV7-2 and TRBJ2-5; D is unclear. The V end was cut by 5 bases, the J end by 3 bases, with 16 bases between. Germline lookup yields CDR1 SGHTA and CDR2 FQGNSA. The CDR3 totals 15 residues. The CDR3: CASSPPRNGEETQYF. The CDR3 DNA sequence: TGTGCCAGCAGCCCCCCTCGGAATGGCGAAGAGACCCAGTACTTC.

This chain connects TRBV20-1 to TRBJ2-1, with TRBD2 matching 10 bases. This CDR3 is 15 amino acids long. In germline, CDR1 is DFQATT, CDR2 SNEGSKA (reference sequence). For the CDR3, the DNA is TGCAGACTCGAGCGGGGGGGATATACCTACAATGAGCAGTTCTTC. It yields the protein CRLERGGYTYNEQFF.

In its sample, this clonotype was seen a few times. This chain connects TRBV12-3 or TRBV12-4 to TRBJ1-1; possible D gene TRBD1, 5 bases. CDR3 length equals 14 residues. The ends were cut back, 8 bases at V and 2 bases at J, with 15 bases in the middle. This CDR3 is CASRSFGANTEAFF. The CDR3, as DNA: TGTGCCAGCCGATCTTTCGGGGCTAACACTGAAGCTTTCTTT.

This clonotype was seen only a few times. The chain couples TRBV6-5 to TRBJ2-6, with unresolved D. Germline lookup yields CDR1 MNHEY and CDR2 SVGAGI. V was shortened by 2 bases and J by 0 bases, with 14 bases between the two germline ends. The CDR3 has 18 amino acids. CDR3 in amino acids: CASSYVQGYLSGANVLTF. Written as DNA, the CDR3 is TGTGCCAGCAGTTACGTTCAAGGATATCTCTCTGGGGCCAACGTCCTGACTTTC.

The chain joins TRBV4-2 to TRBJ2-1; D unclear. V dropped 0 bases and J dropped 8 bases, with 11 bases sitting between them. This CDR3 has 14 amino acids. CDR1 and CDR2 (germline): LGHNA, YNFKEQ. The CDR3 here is CASSQEGRGDEQFF. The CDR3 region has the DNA TGTGCCAGCAGCCAAGAGGGCCGCGGCGATGAGCAGTTCTTC.

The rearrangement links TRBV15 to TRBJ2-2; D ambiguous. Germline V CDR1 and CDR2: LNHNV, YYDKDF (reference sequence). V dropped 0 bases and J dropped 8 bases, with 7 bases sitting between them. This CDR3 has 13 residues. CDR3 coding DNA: TGTGCCACCAGCAGAGATATAAAGGGGGAGCTGTTTTTT. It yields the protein CATSRDIKGELFF.

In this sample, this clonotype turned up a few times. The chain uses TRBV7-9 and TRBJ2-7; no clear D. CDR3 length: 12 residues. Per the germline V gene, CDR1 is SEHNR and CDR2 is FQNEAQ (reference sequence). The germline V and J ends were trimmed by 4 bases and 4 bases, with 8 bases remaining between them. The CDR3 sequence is CASSSERYEQYF. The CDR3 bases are TGTGCCAGCAGCTCCGAAAGATACGAGCAGTACTTC. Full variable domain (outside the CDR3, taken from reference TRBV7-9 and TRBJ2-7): DTGVSQNPRHKITKRGQNVTFRCDPISEHNRLYWYRQTLGQGPEFLTYFQNEAQLEKSRLLSDRFSAERPKGSFSTLEIQRTEQGDSAMYLCASSSERYEQYFGPGTRLTVT.

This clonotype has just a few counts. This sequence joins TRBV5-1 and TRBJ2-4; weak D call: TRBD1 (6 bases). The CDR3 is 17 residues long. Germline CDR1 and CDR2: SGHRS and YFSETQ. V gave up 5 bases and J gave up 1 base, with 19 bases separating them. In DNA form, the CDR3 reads TGCGCCAGCAGTTATGACAGGTCAAACGCGGCCAAAAACATTCAGTACTTC. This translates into CASSYDRSNAAKNIQYF.

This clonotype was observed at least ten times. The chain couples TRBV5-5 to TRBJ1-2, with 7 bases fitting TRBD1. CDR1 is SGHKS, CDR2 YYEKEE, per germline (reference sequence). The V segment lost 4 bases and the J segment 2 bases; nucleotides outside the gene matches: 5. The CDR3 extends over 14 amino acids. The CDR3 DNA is TGTGCCAGCAGCCCGGGGGACAGCAACTATGGCTACACCTTC. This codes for CASSPGDSNYGYTF.

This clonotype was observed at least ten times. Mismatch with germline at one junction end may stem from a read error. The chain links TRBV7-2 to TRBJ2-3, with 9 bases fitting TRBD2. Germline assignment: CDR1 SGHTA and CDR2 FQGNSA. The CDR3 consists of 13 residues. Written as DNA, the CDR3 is TGTGCCAGCAGCCTAGCGGGGTCAGATACGCAGTATTTT. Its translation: CASSLAGSDTQYF.

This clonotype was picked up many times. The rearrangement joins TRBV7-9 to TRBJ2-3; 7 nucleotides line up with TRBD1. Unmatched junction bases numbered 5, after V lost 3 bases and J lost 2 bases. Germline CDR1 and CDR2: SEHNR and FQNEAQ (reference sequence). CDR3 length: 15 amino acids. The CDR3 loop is CASSFSGQATDTQYF. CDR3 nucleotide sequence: TGTGCCAGCAGCTTTTCTGGACAGGCCACAGATACGCAGTATTTT.

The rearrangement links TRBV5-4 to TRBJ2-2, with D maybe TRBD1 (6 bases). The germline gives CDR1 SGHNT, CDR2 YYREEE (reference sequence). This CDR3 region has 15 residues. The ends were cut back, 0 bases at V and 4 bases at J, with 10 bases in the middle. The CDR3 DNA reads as TGTGCCAGCAGCTTGGCAGGGGCGGTCACCGGGGAGCTGTTTTTT. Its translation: CASSLAGAVTGELFF. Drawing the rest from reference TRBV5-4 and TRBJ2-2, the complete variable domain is ETGVTQSPTHLIKTRGQQVTLRCSSQSGHNTVSWYQQALGQGPQFIFQYYREEENGRGNFPPRFSGLQFPNYSSELNVNALELDDSALYLCASSLAGAVTGELFFGEGSRLTVL.

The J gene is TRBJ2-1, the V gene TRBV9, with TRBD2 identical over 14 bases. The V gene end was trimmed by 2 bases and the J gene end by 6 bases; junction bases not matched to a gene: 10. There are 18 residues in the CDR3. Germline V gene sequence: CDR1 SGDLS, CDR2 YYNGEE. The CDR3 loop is CASSVASGLAGVGNEQFF. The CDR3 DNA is TGTGCCAGCAGCGTCGCCTCGGGACTAGCGGGGGTAGGCAATGAGCAGTTCTTC. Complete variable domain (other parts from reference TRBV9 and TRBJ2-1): DSGVTQTPKHLITATGQRVTLRCSPRSGDLSVYWYQQSLDQGLQFLIQYYNGEERAKGNILERFSAQQFPDLHSELNLSSLELGDSALYFCASSVASGLAGVGNEQFFGPGTRLTVL.

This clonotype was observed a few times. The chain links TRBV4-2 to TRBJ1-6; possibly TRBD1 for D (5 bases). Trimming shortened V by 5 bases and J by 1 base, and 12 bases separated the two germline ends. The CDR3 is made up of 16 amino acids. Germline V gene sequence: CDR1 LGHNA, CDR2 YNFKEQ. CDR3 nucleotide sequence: TGTGCCAGCAGCGTACACCAGGGTTCCTATAATTCACCCCTCCACTTT. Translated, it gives CASSVHQGSYNSPLHF.

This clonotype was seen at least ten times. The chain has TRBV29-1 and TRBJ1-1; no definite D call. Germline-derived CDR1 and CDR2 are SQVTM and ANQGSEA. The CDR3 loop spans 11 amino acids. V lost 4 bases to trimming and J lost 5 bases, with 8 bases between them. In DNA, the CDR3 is TGCAGCGTTGGGAGGAATACTGAAGCTTTCTTT. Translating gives CSVGRNTEAFF.

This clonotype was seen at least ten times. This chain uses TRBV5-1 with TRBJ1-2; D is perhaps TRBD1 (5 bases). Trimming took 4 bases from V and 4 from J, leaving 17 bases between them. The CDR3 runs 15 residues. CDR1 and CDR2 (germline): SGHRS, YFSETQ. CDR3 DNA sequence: TGCGCCAGCAGCGCCGGGATGGGGCACCTCTATGGCTACACCTTC. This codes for CASSAGMGHLYGYTF. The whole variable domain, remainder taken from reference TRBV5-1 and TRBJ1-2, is KAGVTQTPRYLIKTRGQQVTLSCSPISGHRSVSWYQQTPGQGLQFLFEYFSETQRNKGNFPGRFSGRQFSNSRSEMNVSTLELGDSALYLCASSAGMGHLYGYTFGSGTRLTVV.

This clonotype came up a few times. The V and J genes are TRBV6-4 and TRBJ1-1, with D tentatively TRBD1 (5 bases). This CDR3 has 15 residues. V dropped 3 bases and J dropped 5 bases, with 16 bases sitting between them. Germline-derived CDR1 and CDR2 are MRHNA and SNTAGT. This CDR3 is CASSDGPGARTEAFF. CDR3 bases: TGTGCCAGCAGTGATGGCCCCGGGGCGCGAACTGAAGCTTTCTTT.

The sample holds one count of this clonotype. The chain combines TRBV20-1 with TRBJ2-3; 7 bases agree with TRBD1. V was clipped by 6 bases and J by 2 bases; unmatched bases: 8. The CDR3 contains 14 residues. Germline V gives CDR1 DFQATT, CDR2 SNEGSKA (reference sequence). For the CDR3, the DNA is TGCAGTGCATCCCGGACAGGCACCACAGATACGCAGTATTTT. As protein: CSASRTGTTDTQYF.

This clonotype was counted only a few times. CDR3 amino acids: CASREGGLGIYEQYF. In DNA, the CDR3 is TGCGCCAGCCGGGAGGGGGGCCTGGGGATCTACGAGCAGTACTTC. The rearrangement links TRBV10-2 to TRBJ2-7; 8 nucleotides align to TRBD2. The V gene's germline CDR1 is WSHSY and CDR2 SAAADI. V was clipped by 8 bases and J by 3 bases; unmatched bases: 12. CDR3 length: 15 residues.

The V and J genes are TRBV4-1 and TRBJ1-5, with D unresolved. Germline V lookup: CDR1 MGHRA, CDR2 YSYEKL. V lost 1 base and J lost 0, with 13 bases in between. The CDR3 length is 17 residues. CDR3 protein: CASSQAASSDSNQPQHF. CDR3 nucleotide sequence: TGCGCCAGCAGCCAAGCGGCCAGTTCCGATAGCAATCAGCCCCAGCATTTT.

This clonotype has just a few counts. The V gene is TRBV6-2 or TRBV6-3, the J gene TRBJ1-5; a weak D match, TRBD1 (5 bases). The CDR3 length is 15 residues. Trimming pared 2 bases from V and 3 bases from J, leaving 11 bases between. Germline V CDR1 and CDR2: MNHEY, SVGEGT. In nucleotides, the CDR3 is TGTGCCAGCAGTTACACCCAGGGACCCAATCAGCCCCAGCATTTT. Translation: CASSYTQGPNQPQHF.

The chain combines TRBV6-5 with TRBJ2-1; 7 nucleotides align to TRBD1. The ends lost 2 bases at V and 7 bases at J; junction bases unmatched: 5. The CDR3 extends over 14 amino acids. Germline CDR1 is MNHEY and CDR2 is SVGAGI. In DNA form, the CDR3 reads TGTGCCAGCAGTTACGACGGGACAGCTAATGAGCAGTTCTTC. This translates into CASSYDGTANEQFF.